Below, 5 T cell receptor beta chains from the same sample are listed, as sequenced in a study of blood T cell repertoires in COVID-19. Measured with immunoSEQ multiplex PCR; TCRdb has only the in-frame clones, and not every one. Found here are 300,000 to 400,000 clones, roughly 90% of them singletons; the top ten hold under 3.5%. Sequencing was done on a sample of peripheral blood. Every receptor here comes from a woman between 25 and 40 years old with COVID-19, enrolled during active disease.

The chain has TRBV5-1 and TRBJ1-4; 7 bases map to TRBD1. CDR1 SGHRS and CDR2 YFSETQ come from the germline V gene. This CDR3 has 15 amino acids. V shed 1 base, J shed 0 bases, and the junction held 0 bases outside the gene matches. The CDR3 DNA is TGCGCCAGCAGCTTGCAGGGGGCAACTAATGAAAAACTGTTTTTT. Translated: CASSLQGATNEKLFF.

The chain recombines TRBV30 with TRBJ1-5, with 10 bases matching TRBD1. Trimming cost V 5 bases and J 7 bases; bases outside gene matches: 5. Germline V gives CDR1 GTSNPN, CDR2 SVGIG (reference sequence). The CDR3 is 13 amino acids. The CDR3 nucleotides are TGTGCCTGGGACAGGGGGCTCTTGCAGCCCCAGCATTTT. It translates to CAWDRGLLQPQHF.

The CDR3 reads CASSWMDFYGYTF. The CDR3 bases are TGTGCCAGTAGTTGGATGGACTTTTATGGCTACACCTTC. The chain joins TRBV19 to TRBJ1-2; D call uncertain. Germline CDR1 is LNHDA and CDR2 is SQIVND (reference sequence). There are 13 residues in the CDR3. Trimming cost V 5 bases and J 5 bases, with 12 bases left between them. Based on the CDR3 plus reference TRBV19 and TRBJ1-2, the full variable domain is DGGITQSPKYLFRKEGQNVTLSCEQNLNHDAMYWYRQDPGQGLRLIYYSQIVNDFQKGDIAEGYSVSREKKESFPLTVTSAQKNPTAFYLCASSWMDFYGYTFGSGTRLTVV.

The chain combines TRBV5-1 with TRBJ2-5; D not resolved. The germline V and J ends were trimmed by 0 bases and 4 bases, with 7 bases remaining between them. The CDR3 is 13 amino acids. Germline lookup yields CDR1 SGHRS and CDR2 YFSETQ. CDR3 sequence: CASSLEASETQYF. CDR3 nucleotides: TGCGCCAGCAGCTTGGAAGCCTCAGAGACCCAGTACTTC. The full variable domain, completed using reference TRBV5-1 and TRBJ2-5, is KAGVTQTPRYLIKTRGQQVTLSCSPISGHRSVSWYQQTPGQGLQFLFEYFSETQRNKGNFPGRFSGRQFSNSRSEMNVSTLELGDSALYLCASSLEASETQYFGPGTRLLVL.

This chain uses TRBV5-6 with TRBJ1-2; D not certain. Trimming took off 7 bases at V and 4 bases at J, with 17 bases between the two ends. Per germline, CDR1 SGHDT and CDR2 YYEEEE. The CDR3 runs to 14 residues. This CDR3 reads CASSLDRRLYGYTF. The CDR3 DNA is TGTGCCAGCTCCCTCGACCGCCGACTCTATGGCTACACCTTC.